Below, 30 T cell receptor beta chains from the same sample are listed, as sequenced in a study of shared T cell receptors in the human thymus (dated by TCRdb to the early 2020s). Library preparation was by the immunoSEQ multiplex PCR assay. Drawn from immuneACCESS, this table holds only the in-frame rearrangements with V and J called that TCRdb kept. Clones are partly lost; checked studies trace under half to an unresolved V gene and leave the rest unexplained. This sample gives 500,000 to 850,000 clones in total; around 87% of them show up just once. Roughly 0.0094% of the sample lies in the top ten. These data were likewise used in another study, on human thymus T cells.

Sequenced input: thymocytes. All receptors come from a boy less than two years old with a congenital heart defect. Donor details come from another sample of the same person, matched by shared clones.

This chain links TRBV7-9 with TRBJ1-2; 8 nucleotides align to TRBD1. The junction had 9 bases not matched to a gene; V was cut back by 1 base and J by 8 bases. Germline assignment: CDR1 SEHNR and CDR2 FQNEAQ (reference sequence). The CDR3 contains 15 residues. This chain's CDR3 is CASSLEAGTGVGYTF. In nucleotides, the CDR3 is TGTGCCAGCAGCTTAGAAGCAGGGACAGGTGTCGGCTACACCTTC.

This clone has only one observation. The V and J genes are TRBV27 and TRBJ2-3; D perhaps matches TRBD1 (5 bases). Looked up from germline, CDR1 is MNHEY and CDR2 is SMNVEV (reference sequence). V lost 5 bases, J lost 6 bases, and 12 bases lay in between. The length of the CDR3 is 13 residues. The CDR3 DNA reads as TGTGCCAGCAGTAAAGGGGTGAGGGATACGCAGTATTTT. Its protein product is CASSKGVRDTQYF.

This chain connects TRBV5-6 to TRBJ2-2; D is possibly TRBD1 (6 bases). The CDR3 contains 18 residues. Germline values: CDR1 SGHDT, CDR2 YYEEEE. V was pared by 3 bases and J by 3 bases, with 21 bases between. The DNA of the CDR3 is TGTGCCAGCAGCTCCCAGACAGGCGGACCCTCTTACACCGGGGAGCTGTTTTTT. Its translation: CASSSQTGGPSYTGELFF.

The CDR3 bases are TGTGCCAGCTCAACCGGGACTCCTTCCAATCAGCCCCAGCATTTT. This translates into CASSTGTPSNQPQHF. V gene TRBV18 combines with J gene TRBJ1-5; D may be TRBD1 (5 bases). V lost 5 bases to trimming and J lost 3 bases, with 14 bases between them. This CDR3 has 15 amino acids. Germline V gene lookup returns CDR1 KGHSH and CDR2 LQKENI.

The chain has TRBV27 and TRBJ2-7, with D hard to call. Trimming took off 4 bases at V and 4 bases at J, with 11 bases between the two ends. This CDR3 spans 13 amino acids. Germline CDR1 is MNHEY and CDR2 is SMNVEV (reference sequence). Here the CDR3 reads CASSSHGVYEQYF. The CDR3 DNA reads TGTGCCAGCAGTTCCCACGGAGTATACGAGCAGTACTTC.

Notes on this clone: Sequence at one end of the junction differs from germline and may be a read error. This chain links TRBV5-1 with TRBJ2-7; TRBD2 is a possible D gene (6 bases). Germline lookup yields CDR1 SGHRS and CDR2 YFSETQ. The CDR3 totals 12 residues. The chain's CDR3 is CASSPELGGRFF. CDR3 nucleotides: TGCGCCAGCAGCCCGGAACTCGGGGGAAGATTCTTC.

J is TRBJ2-3 and V is TRBV7-2, with 10 bases lining up with TRBD2. Germline assignment: CDR1 SGHTA and CDR2 FQGNSA. This CDR3 comprises 16 residues. The junction had 9 bases not matched to a gene; V was cut back by 4 bases and J by 5 bases. CDR3 region: CASSSSWASGRDTQYF. For the CDR3, the DNA is TGTGCCAGCAGCTCCAGTTGGGCTAGCGGGAGAGATACGCAGTATTTT.

The chain has TRBV10-3 and TRBJ1-3; tentatively, D is TRBD1 (5 bases). Germline CDR1 is ENHRY and CDR2 is SYGVKD. Trimming removed 1 base from V and 0 bases from J, with 13 bases in between. CDR3 length: 17 residues. The CDR3 loop reads CAISELVQGGSGNTIYF. The DNA for the CDR3 is TGTGCCATCAGTGAGTTGGTTCAGGGTGGCTCTGGAAACACCATATATTTT.

V and J are TRBV27 and TRBJ1-5; no clear D gene. V lost 0 bases and J lost 0, with 9 bases in between. The CDR3 totals 16 residues. The V gene's germline CDR1 is MNHEY and CDR2 SMNVEV (reference sequence). CDR3 region: CASSLSHISSNQPQHF. The CDR3 DNA sequence: TGTGCCAGCAGTTTATCCCACATCTCTAGCAATCAGCCCCAGCATTTT.

The chain has TRBV29-1 and TRBJ1-2; possibly TRBD1 for D (6 bases). V was clipped by 7 bases and J by 0 bases, with 6 bases between them. The length of the CDR3 is 11 residues. Germline CDR1 SQVTM, CDR2 ANQGSEA. CDR3: CSGQANYGYTF. CDR3 DNA sequence: TGCAGCGGACAGGCTAACTATGGCTACACCTTC.

CDR3 DNA sequence: TGTGCCAGCAGTGAAGGAACAGGGGTTTTACCTATACATGGCTACACCTTC. Amino acids: CASSEGTGVLPIHGYTF. The chain employs TRBV2 and TRBJ1-2, with 7 bases matching TRBD1. J was trimmed by 6 bases and V by 1 base; bases with no gene match: 14. Germline V gene data show CDR1 as SNHLY and CDR2 as FYNNEI. The CDR3 spans 17 residues.

V usage is TRBV7-9 and J usage is TRBJ1-2, with a weak D call TRBD1 (5 bases). This CDR3 is 14 amino acids long. Germline lookup yields CDR1 SEHNR and CDR2 FQNEAQ (reference sequence). Trimming removed 0 bases at V and 8 bases at J, with 13 bases between. The CDR3 protein is CASSLAREAGGYTF. The CDR3 coding sequence is TGTGCCAGCAGCTTAGCCAGGGAGGCAGGGGGCTACACCTTC.

This clone was counted only a few times. The chain uses TRBV19 and TRBJ2-1; the D is unclear. This CDR3 is 14 amino acids long. Germline CDR1 LNHDA, CDR2 SQIVND (reference sequence). Trimming took off 4 bases at V and 2 bases at J, with 9 bases between the two ends. CDR3 amino acids: CASSTPLAYNEQFF. DNA of the CDR3: TGTGCCAGTAGTACCCCCCTCGCCTACAATGAGCAGTTCTTC.

The chain carries TRBV18 and TRBJ1-1; 9 nucleotides match TRBD1. CDR1 and CDR2 (germline): KGHSH, LQKENI. Trimming removed 2 bases from V and 5 bases from J; junction bases left unmatched: 9. The CDR3 spans 16 residues. CDR3 protein: CASSPSPGQGWTEAFF. The DNA of the CDR3 is TGTGCCAGCTCACCATCACCGGGACAGGGTTGGACTGAAGCTTTCTTT.

The chain joins TRBV27 to TRBJ2-7; 13 bases are shared with TRBD2. Germline lookup yields CDR1 MNHEY and CDR2 SMNVEV (reference sequence). The V segment lost 2 bases and the J segment 6 bases; nucleotides outside the gene matches: 1. The CDR3 contains 14 residues. CDR3 protein: CASSLGLAGVEQYF. CDR3 coding DNA: TGTGCCAGCAGTTTAGGACTAGCGGGAGTCGAGCAGTACTTC.

The table lists this clone with a count of one. J is TRBJ1-1 and V is TRBV28; no clear D. CDR3 length: 14 residues. Trimming shortened V by 3 bases and J by 11 bases, and 19 bases separated the two germline ends. Germline V gene data show CDR1 as MDHEN and CDR2 as SYDVKM. CDR3 residues: CASSFRTSTREAFF. DNA for the CDR3: TGTGCCAGCAGTTTCAGGACGTCGACACGGGAGGCTTTCTTT.

The genes are TRBV28 and TRBJ1-2; TRBD1 matches at 7 bases. Per germline, CDR1 MDHEN and CDR2 SYDVKM. This CDR3 is built from 13 residues. J was trimmed by 4 bases and V by 3 bases; bases with no gene match: 2. The CDR3 reads CASSFGQAYGYTF. In DNA form, the CDR3 reads TGTGCCAGCAGTTTCGGACAGGCCTATGGCTACACCTTC.

This sequence joins TRBV13 and TRBJ2-1, with 10 bases identical to TRBD2. V dropped 4 bases and J dropped 6; count of bases not matched to a gene: 18. The germline gives CDR1 PRHDT, CDR2 FYEKMQ (reference sequence). There are 19 residues in the CDR3. The CDR3 loop reads CASSSTDKLAGRPINEQFF. CDR3 bases: TGTGCCAGCAGCTCGACCGATAAACTAGCGGGGCGCCCTATCAATGAGCAGTTCTTC.

J is TRBJ2-1 and V is TRBV5-1, with 8 bases identical to TRBD2. V lost 0 bases to trimming and J lost 12 bases; unmatched junction nucleotides: 8. The germline V gene encodes CDR1 SGHRS and CDR2 YFSETQ. The CDR3 extends over 14 amino acids. This CDR3 reads CASSLVAGPVLQFF. CDR3 coding DNA: TGCGCCAGCAGCTTGGTAGCGGGACCGGTCCTGCAGTTCTTC.

This chain links TRBV14 with TRBJ2-7; 7 bases align to TRBD2. Germline V lookup: CDR1 SGHDN, CDR2 FVKESK. This CDR3 contains 15 residues. With 7 bases clipped from V and 6 bases from J, the junction kept 15 bases outside the gene matches. The CDR3 loop reads CASTPRGGSLSEQYF. In DNA form, the CDR3 reads TGTGCCAGCACCCCGCGAGGCGGGAGTCTCTCCGAGCAGTACTTC. The variable domain in full, completed from reference TRBV14 and TRBJ2-7, reads EAGVTQFPSHSVIEKGQTVTLRCDPISGHDNLYWYRRVMGKEIKFLLHFVKESKQDESGMPNNRFLAERTGGTYSTLKVQPAELEDSGVYFCASTPRGGSLSEQYFGPGTRLTVT.

This clone appeared once. CDR3 sequence: CASSKGTDSNQPQHF. For the CDR3, the DNA is TGTGCCAGTAGTAAAGGGACAGATAGCAATCAGCCCCAGCATTTT. The chain links TRBV19 to TRBJ1-5; TRBD1 matches at 7 bases. The CDR3 runs 15 residues. The V segment lost 4 bases and the J segment 0 bases; nucleotides outside the gene matches: 3. CDR1 is LNHDA and CDR2 is SQIVND in the germline V gene (reference sequence).

This clone was seen only a few times. The rearrangement uses TRBV19 and TRBJ1-1; 7 bases are a match to TRBD1. The length of the CDR3 is 13 residues. Losses at the gene ends were 5 bases for V and 4 bases for J; bases not matched to a gene: 4. Germline CDR1 is LNHDA and CDR2 is SQIVND (reference sequence). In DNA, the CDR3 is TGTGCCAGTAGTGATCCAGGGGGCACTGAAGCTTTCTTT. Translating gives CASSDPGGTEAFF. Filled out from reference TRBV19 and TRBJ1-1, the complete variable domain reads DGGITQSPKYLFRKEGQNVTLSCEQNLNHDAMYWYRQDPGQGLRLIYYSQIVNDFQKGDIAEGYSVSREKKESFPLTVTSAQKNPTAFYLCASSDPGGTEAFFGQGTRLTVV.

The chain joins TRBV4-3 to TRBJ2-7, with D perhaps matching TRBD1 (8 bases). V shed 4 bases and J shed 3 bases, with 16 bases lying between them. Germline V lookup: CDR1 LGHNA, CDR2 YSLEER. This CDR3 has 15 residues. The CDR3 DNA is TGCGCCAGCAGCCCAACGACAGGGGAGGGCTACGAGCAGTACTTC. This encodes CASSPTTGEGYEQYF.

This chain links TRBV6-6 with TRBJ2-2; 7 bases match TRBD1. The CDR3 consists of 15 residues. J gave up 6 bases and V 5 bases, and 9 bases lay outside the gene matches. Germline V gives CDR1 MNHNY, CDR2 SVGAGI (reference sequence). The CDR3 sequence: CASSLPQGTPGELFF. Here the CDR3 DNA reads TGTGCCAGCAGTCTACCACAGGGGACCCCCGGGGAGCTGTTTTTT.

The rearrangement links TRBV28 to TRBJ1-4; D unresolved. The CDR3 has 14 amino acids. Between the trimmed V and J ends, which lost 5 bases and 5 bases, there was a span of 12 bases. CDR1 and CDR2 (germline): MDHEN, SYDVKM. In nucleotides, the CDR3 is TGTGCCAGCAGTCTTCCAGGTCCGAATGAAAAACTGTTTTTT. Amino acids: CASSLPGPNEKLFF.

V gene TRBV28 combines with J gene TRBJ1-2, with unresolved D. Germline CDR1 and CDR2: MDHEN and SYDVKM. The CDR3 totals 15 residues. V lost 5 bases and J 1 base, leaving 14 bases between the germline ends. For the CDR3, the DNA is TGTGCCAGCAGTCCCGTCGCTTGGAGTAACTATGGCTACACCTTC. Translation gives CASSPVAWSNYGYTF.

The J gene is TRBJ1-5, the V gene TRBV21-1; the table assigns TRBD1, which was not confirmed against the DNA. TRBV21-1 is given as a pseudogene. CDR3 length: 15 amino acids. CDR3 region: CASSKYAQGPKPQHF. The CDR3 DNA follows: TGTGCCAGCAGCAAATACGCACAGGGCCCAAAGCCCCAGCATTTT.

V gene TRBV11-3 combines with J gene TRBJ2-7; no definite D call. V was shortened by 0 bases and J by 3 bases, with 12 bases between the two germline ends. Germline V gives CDR1 SGHNT, CDR2 YENEEA. There are 15 residues in the CDR3. The CDR3 protein is CASSLDGQLGYEQYF. DNA of the CDR3: TGTGCCAGCAGCTTAGATGGGCAGCTGGGCTACGAGCAGTACTTC.

This chain connects TRBV6-5 to TRBJ2-2, with a tentative D call TRBD1 (5 bases). The germline V gene has CDR1 MNHEY and CDR2 SVGAGI. The CDR3 length is 14 residues. V dropped 9 bases and J dropped 4 bases, with 15 bases sitting between them. CDR3 DNA: TGTGCCAGTTTGGGGCTACTTAGCACCGGGGAGCTGTTTTTT. This translates into CASLGLLSTGELFF.

The chain couples TRBV4-1 to TRBJ2-5; weak D call: TRBD1 (5 bases). The CDR3 runs to 14 residues. The germline V and J ends were trimmed by 0 bases and 4 bases, with 9 bases remaining between them. Germline V gives CDR1 MGHRA, CDR2 YSYEKL. The CDR3 region is CASSQDRARETQYF. The CDR3 coding sequence is TGCGCCAGCAGCCAAGACAGGGCCCGAGAGACCCAGTACTTC.